The 27 T cell receptor beta chains given below trace back to one sample, sequenced in a study of cytomegalovirus exposure and HLA in healthy donors. Primers: 60 Vbeta forward and 13 Jbeta reverse. Profiling relied on immunoSEQ multiplex PCR, and the TCRdb table lists in-frame clones only, not all of them. The sample holds nearly 300,000 clones; 70% to 90% are singletons and the top ten take around 4.2%. Sequencing input: PBMCs. The receptor set was obtained from a man in his forties in good health and CMV-seropositive.

CDR3 loop: CASSPLFIRGGTEAFF. Written as DNA, the CDR3 is TGTGCCAGCAGTCCTCTTTTTATCCGGGGGGGTACTGAAGCTTTCTTT. The chain links TRBV28 to TRBJ1-1; tentative D call: TRBD1 (5 bases). Germline V CDR1 and CDR2: MDHEN, SYDVKM. Trimming cost V 5 bases and J 5 bases, with 21 bases left between them. CDR3 length: 16 residues.

The chain has TRBV29-1 and TRBJ2-6; D perhaps matches TRBD1 (5 bases). V was shortened by 3 bases and J by 1 base, with 10 bases between the two germline ends. This CDR3 region has 15 residues. Germline values: CDR1 SQVTM, CDR2 ANQGSEA. The CDR3 DNA is TGCAGCGTTGAGACAGCCTTATCTGGGGCCAACGTCCTGACTTTC. This sequence encodes CSVETALSGANVLTF.

V and J are TRBV7-6 and TRBJ2-1, with 10 bases aligning to TRBD2. Trimming removed 6 bases from V and 0 bases from J; junction bases left unmatched: 5. This CDR3 is 16 amino acids long. Germline V gives CDR1 SGHVS, CDR2 FNYEAQ. The CDR3 region is CASRAGGPSSYNEQFF. The CDR3 nucleotides are TGTGCCAGCAGAGCGGGAGGGCCCAGCTCCTACAATGAGCAGTTCTTC.

This rearrangement joins TRBV7-2 to TRBJ1-6, with a weak D call TRBD1 (6 bases). Germline V gives CDR1 SGHTA, CDR2 FQGNSA. Trimming pared 5 bases from V and 5 bases from J, leaving 10 bases between. This CDR3 region has 14 residues. CDR3 region: CASSLWTDNSPLHF. The CDR3 coding sequence is TGTGCCAGCAGCCTCTGGACAGATAATTCACCCCTCCACTTT.

Worth noting for this clone: One end of the junction varies from germline; a read error may be responsible. The chain carries TRBV7-9 and TRBJ2-3; 12 bases are shared with TRBD2. Germline CDR1 and CDR2: SEHNR and FQNEAQ (reference sequence). CDR3 size: 12 residues. The CDR3 spells CSSSLTSGSVYF. The CDR3 DNA reads TGTTCCAGCAGCCTGACTAGCGGGAGTGTATATTTT.

The chain joins TRBV4-1 to TRBJ1-6; maybe TRBD1 (5 bases). This CDR3 spans 15 amino acids. V was pared by 4 bases and J by 5 bases, with 12 bases between. The V gene's germline CDR1 is MGHRA and CDR2 YSYEKL. The CDR3 spells CASSPQGSDNSPLHF. The CDR3, as DNA: TGCGCCAGCAGCCCGCAGGGCTCGGATAATTCACCCCTCCACTTT.

This clone was counted once. V gene TRBV29-1 combines with J gene TRBJ2-7; 9 bases match TRBD2. Germline loops: CDR1 SQVTM, CDR2 ANQGSEA. The CDR3 runs 14 residues. V shed 7 bases and J 0 bases; nucleotides not matched to a gene: 7. CDR3 sequence: CSATSSGVSYEQYF. CDR3 in DNA: TGCAGCGCCACATCTAGCGGGGTCTCCTACGAGCAGTACTTC.

This chain joins TRBV30 and TRBJ1-4; no clear D. There are 17 residues in the CDR3. Deletions cut 2 bases from V and 0 bases from J, with 16 bases between. The germline CDR1 and CDR2 sequences are GTSNPN and SVGIG (reference sequence). This CDR3 reads CAWSYGELMATNEKLFF. The CDR3 DNA reads as TGTGCCTGGAGTTATGGAGAACTAATGGCAACTAATGAAAAACTGTTTTTT. The full variable domain, completed using reference TRBV30 and TRBJ1-4, is SQTIHQWPATLVQPVGSPLSLECTVEGTSNPNLYWYRQAAGRGLQLLFYSVGIGQISSEVPQNLSASRPQDRQFILSSKKLLLSDSGFYLCAWSYGELMATNEKLFFGSGTQLSVL.

The J gene is TRBJ1-2, the V gene TRBV19; TRBD1 agrees at 9 bases. The CDR3 length is 12 residues. The germline CDR1 and CDR2 sequences are LNHDA and SQIVND (reference sequence). The J segment lost 5 bases and the V segment lost 8 bases, leaving 3 bases of the junction unmatched. CDR3 sequence: CASSGTGYGYTF. CDR3 bases: TGTGCCAGTTCGGGGACAGGGTATGGCTACACCTTC.

The chain has TRBV6-1 and TRBJ2-6, with TRBD1 matching over 10 bases. Per germline, CDR1 MNHNS and CDR2 SASEGT. CDR3 size: 21 residues. Trimming removed 1 base from V and 0 bases from J; junction bases left unmatched: 12. Written as DNA, the CDR3 is TGTGCCAGCAGTGAAGACTTCTACTGGGACAGGGGAATCTCTGGGGCCAACGTCCTGACTTTC. Protein: CASSEDFYWDRGISGANVLTF.

This chain links TRBV27 with TRBJ2-7, with D perhaps matching TRBD2 (6 bases). Trimming shortened V by 4 bases and J by 3 bases, and 10 bases separated the two germline ends. Germline CDR1 is MNHEY and CDR2 is SMNVEV (reference sequence). The CDR3 is made up of 13 amino acids. The CDR3 nucleotides are TGTGCCAGCAGTTCACCAGCGGGCTACGAGCAGTACTTC. This gives the protein CASSSPAGYEQYF.

This clone was counted a few times. One end of the junction does not line up with germline, which may come from a read error. CDR3 residues: CASSLGGSRYEQYF. As DNA, the CDR3 is TGTGCCAGCAGTTTAGGCGGGAGCCGCTACGAGCAGTACTTC. The rearrangement joins TRBV7-2 to TRBJ2-7; 7 bases are shared with TRBD2. CDR1 and CDR2 from the germline V gene are SGHTA and FQGNSA. The CDR3 is 14 residues long. Full variable domain (remainder filled in from reference TRBV7-2 and TRBJ2-7): GAGVSQSPSNKVTEKGKDVELRCDPISGHTALYWYRQSLGQGLEFLIYFQGNSAPDKSGLPSDRFSAERTGGSVSTLTIQRTQQEDSAVYLCASSLGGSRYEQYFGPGTRLTVT.

The count of this clone is one. The gene calls are TRBV6-1 and TRBJ1-1, with TRBD1 identical over 12 bases. Germline loops: CDR1 MNHNS, CDR2 SASEGT. Trimming cost V 4 bases and J 11 bases; bases outside gene matches: 8. The CDR3 has 14 residues. For the CDR3, the DNA is TGTGCCAGCAGTGCCCCGGGACAGGGGGCTTGGGCTTTCTTT. Its protein is CASSAPGQGAWAFF.

The V gene is TRBV7-9, the J gene TRBJ2-1, with 9 positions matching TRBD2. The germline V gene has CDR1 SEHNR and CDR2 FQNEAQ (reference sequence). CDR3 size: 16 residues. J was trimmed by 8 bases and V by 2 bases; bases with no gene match: 10. The CDR3 DNA reads TGTGCCAGCAGCTTACGTCTAGGCGGGGGGGTCGATGAGCAGTTCTTC. Its translation: CASSLRLGGGVDEQFF.

This clone was observed a few times. The V call is TRBV11-2, the J call TRBJ1-1; 7 bases are shared with TRBD1. V lost 0 bases, J lost 4 bases, and 2 bases stayed unmatched. There are 14 residues in the CDR3. CDR1 and CDR2 (germline): SGHAT, FQNNGV. CDR3 residues: CASSLEGQATEAFF. The CDR3 nucleotides are TGTGCCAGCAGCTTAGAAGGACAGGCCACTGAAGCTTTCTTT.

This chain uses TRBV7-9 with TRBJ1-2; D perhaps matches TRBD1 (5 bases). V was shortened by 5 bases and J by 6 bases, with 13 bases between the two germline ends. The germline V gene encodes CDR1 SEHNR and CDR2 FQNEAQ (reference sequence). The CDR3 consists of 13 residues. For the CDR3, the DNA is TGTGCCAGCAGCCCCCAGGGATTCAATGGCTACACCTTC. This translates into CASSPQGFNGYTF.

This chain links TRBV6-1 with TRBJ2-2; maybe TRBD2 (6 bases). The CDR3 has 18 amino acids. From germline, CDR1 is MNHNS and CDR2 SASEGT. V lost 2 bases, J lost 4 bases, and 20 bases lay in between. The CDR3 DNA reads TGTGCCAGCAGTGAATCCACCAATCCCATGACTAGCACCGGGGAGCTGTTTTTT. Its translation: CASSESTNPMTSTGELFF.

V is TRBV28 and J is TRBJ2-7; unclear D gene. Germline V lookup: CDR1 MDHEN, CDR2 SYDVKM. This CDR3 contains 13 residues. Trimming pared 6 bases from V and 4 bases from J, leaving 13 bases between. CDR3 loop: CASSSLLTYEQYF. DNA of the CDR3: TGTGCCAGCAGCTCCTTGTTGACTTACGAGCAGTACTTC.

V and J are TRBV7-8 and TRBJ2-3, with 10 bases lining up with TRBD1. V was pared by 4 bases and J by 4 bases, with 5 bases of the junction left unmatched. This CDR3 is 15 amino acids long. CDR1 is SGHVS, CDR2 FQNEAQ, per germline. CDR3 sequence (DNA): TGTGCCAGCAGCTACGCCGGGACAGGGGCAGATACGCAGTATTTT. Protein sequence: CASSYAGTGADTQYF.

The rearrangement joins TRBV13 to TRBJ1-3, with 8 bases fitting TRBD1. CDR3 length: 17 amino acids. The germline CDR1 and CDR2 sequences are PRHDT and FYEKMQ (reference sequence). The V gene end was trimmed by 5 bases and the J gene end by 0 bases; junction bases not matched to a gene: 9. This CDR3 is CASSPRQGTRSGNTIYF. Here the CDR3 DNA reads TGTGCCAGCAGCCCTAGACAGGGGACACGCTCTGGAAACACCATATATTTT.

This chain connects TRBV9 to TRBJ2-1; 8 bases match TRBD2. This CDR3 is built from 17 residues. Germline CDR1 SGDLS, CDR2 YYNGEE. V lost 3 bases to trimming and J lost 4 bases; unmatched junction nucleotides: 12. The CDR3 sequence is CASSEGPASGLYNEQFF. In DNA form, the CDR3 reads TGTGCCAGCAGCGAGGGCCCAGCTAGCGGGCTGTACAATGAGCAGTTCTTC.

The genes are TRBV4-1 and TRBJ2-2; the D gene is possibly TRBD1 (6 bases). The CDR3 loop spans 15 amino acids. V gave up 9 bases and J gave up 2 bases, with 16 bases separating them. CDR1 is MGHRA and CDR2 is YSYEKL in the germline V gene. The CDR3 region has the DNA TGCGCCAGTCGAACGACAGGCTCTAACACCGGGGAGCTGTTTTTT. It is translated as CASRTTGSNTGELFF.

The chain carries TRBV18 and TRBJ2-5; 13 nucleotides agree with TRBD2. CDR1 and CDR2 from the germline V gene are KGHSH and LQKENI. V lost 3 bases and J lost 1; bases outside the gene matches: 2. The CDR3 sequence is 16 residues long. CDR3 coding DNA: TGTGCCAGCTCACCTCGACTAGCGGGAGGCCAAGAGACCCAGTACTTC. It codes for CASSPRLAGGQETQYF.

To note about this clone: One junction end disagrees with the germline gene, perhaps due to a read error. This rearrangement joins TRBV7-7 to TRBJ2-2; 7 bases map to TRBD2. CDR1 and CDR2 from the germline V gene are SSHAT and FNYEAQ (reference sequence). The CDR3 consists of 13 residues. The CDR3 loop reads CASSLAGAGELFF. The CDR3, as DNA: TGTGCTAGCAGCTTAGCGGGCGCCGGGGAGCTGTTTTTT.

V and J are TRBV19 and TRBJ2-7, with TRBD2 identical over 8 bases. With 3 bases clipped from V and 2 bases from J, the junction kept 6 bases outside the gene matches. Germline lookup yields CDR1 LNHDA and CDR2 SQIVND (reference sequence). This CDR3 comprises 15 residues. In DNA, the CDR3 is TGTGCCAGTAGTATCGGTAGCGGGATTCCCTACGAGCAGTACTTC. Residues: CASSIGSGIPYEQYF.

This chain joins TRBV9 and TRBJ2-3; TRBD2 aligns across 10 bases. Trimming took 0 bases from V and 5 from J; bases not matched to a gene: 9. The germline gives CDR1 SGDLS, CDR2 YYNGEE. The CDR3 is 17 amino acids. CDR3 amino acids: CASSVVTLAGVGDTQYF. DNA for the CDR3: TGTGCCAGCAGCGTAGTTACCCTAGCGGGAGTGGGAGATACGCAGTATTTT.

This chain uses TRBV7-2 with TRBJ2-7; TRBD2 agrees at 13 bases. This CDR3 has 16 residues. Germline CDR1 SGHTA, CDR2 FQGNSA. V lost 5 bases, J lost 5 bases, and 9 bases stayed unmatched. CDR3 coding DNA: TGTGCCAGCAGCCTCAGGACTAGCGGGAGTCTAGACGAGCAGTACTTC. Amino acids: CASSLRTSGSLDEQYF.